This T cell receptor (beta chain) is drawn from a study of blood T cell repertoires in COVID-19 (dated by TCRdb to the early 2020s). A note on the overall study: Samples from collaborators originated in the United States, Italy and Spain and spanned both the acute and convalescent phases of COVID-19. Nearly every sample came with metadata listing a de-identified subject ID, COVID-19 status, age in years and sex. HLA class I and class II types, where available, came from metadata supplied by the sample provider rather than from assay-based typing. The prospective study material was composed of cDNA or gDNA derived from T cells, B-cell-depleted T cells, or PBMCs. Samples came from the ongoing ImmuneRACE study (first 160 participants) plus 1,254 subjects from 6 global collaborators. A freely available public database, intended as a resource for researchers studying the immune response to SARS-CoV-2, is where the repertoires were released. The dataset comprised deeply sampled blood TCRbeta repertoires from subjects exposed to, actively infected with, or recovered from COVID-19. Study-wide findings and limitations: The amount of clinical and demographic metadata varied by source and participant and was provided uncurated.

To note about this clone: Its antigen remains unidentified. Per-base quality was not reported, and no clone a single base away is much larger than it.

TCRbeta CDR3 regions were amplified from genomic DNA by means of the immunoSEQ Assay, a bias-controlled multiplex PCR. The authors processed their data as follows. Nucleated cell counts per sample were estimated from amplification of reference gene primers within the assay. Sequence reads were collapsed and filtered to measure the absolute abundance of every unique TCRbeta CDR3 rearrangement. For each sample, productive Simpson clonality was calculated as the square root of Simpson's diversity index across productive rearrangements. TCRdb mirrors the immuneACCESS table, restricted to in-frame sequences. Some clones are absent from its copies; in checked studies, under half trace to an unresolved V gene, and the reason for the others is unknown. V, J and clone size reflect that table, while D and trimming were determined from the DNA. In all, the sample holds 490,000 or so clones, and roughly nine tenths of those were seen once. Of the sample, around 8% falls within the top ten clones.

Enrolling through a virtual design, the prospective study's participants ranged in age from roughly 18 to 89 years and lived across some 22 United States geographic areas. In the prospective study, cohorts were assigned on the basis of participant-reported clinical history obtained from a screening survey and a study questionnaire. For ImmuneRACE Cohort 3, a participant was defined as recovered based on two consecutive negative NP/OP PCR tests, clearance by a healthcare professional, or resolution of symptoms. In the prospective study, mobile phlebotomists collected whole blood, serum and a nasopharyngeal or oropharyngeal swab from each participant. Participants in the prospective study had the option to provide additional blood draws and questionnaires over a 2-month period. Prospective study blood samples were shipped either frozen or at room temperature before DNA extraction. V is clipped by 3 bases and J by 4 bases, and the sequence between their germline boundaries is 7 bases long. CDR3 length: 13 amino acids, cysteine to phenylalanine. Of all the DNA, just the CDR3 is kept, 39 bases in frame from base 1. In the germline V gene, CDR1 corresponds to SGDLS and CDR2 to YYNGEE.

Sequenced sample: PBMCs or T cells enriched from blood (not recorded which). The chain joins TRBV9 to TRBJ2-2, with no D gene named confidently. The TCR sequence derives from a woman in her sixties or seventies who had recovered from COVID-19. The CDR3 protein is CASSAGSTGELFF. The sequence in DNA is TGTGCCAGCAGCGCCGGGTCCACCGGGGAGCTGTTTTTT.